Listed below are T cell receptor beta chains from one sample, sequenced in a study of cytomegalovirus exposure and HLA in healthy donors. Sequencing used immunoSEQ multiplex PCR; TCRdb keeps in-frame clones, though not all of them. The sample lists about 140,000 clones, roughly 80% seen once, with more than 0.95% in the top ten. Material: PBMCs. The receptors derive from a man aged 18 to 29 in good health and CMV-seronegative. CDR3s leave out the opening cysteine and the closing phenylalanine or tryptophan. Each record gives: V gene, CDR3 protein.

v_call: TRBV6-6
cdr3_aa: ASRPTVAKNIQY

v_call: TRBV27
cdr3_aa: ASSTGTEAF

v_call: TRBV6-6
cdr3_aa: ASSYKRTSLNEKLF

v_call: TRBV7-9
cdr3_aa: ASSSTGQIQETQY

v_call: TRBV6-1
cdr3_aa: ASSENTGGVTEAF

v_call: TRBV5-6
cdr3_aa: ASSQWTGTGHTEAF

v_call: TRBV5-4
cdr3_aa: ASSLGLAGTDTQY

v_call: TRBV7-9
cdr3_aa: ASSPQKGLRNTIY

v_call: TRBV7-9
cdr3_aa: ASSPMTRGSAF

v_call: TRBV27
cdr3_aa: ASSSYPRDPHDQPQH

v_call: TRBV4-3
cdr3_aa: ASSQDWRVNEAF

v_call: TRBV4-3
cdr3_aa: ASSHSTTGDSEAF

v_call: TRBV7-8
cdr3_aa: ASSLIERGGMKTQY

v_call: TRBV4-3
cdr3_aa: ASSQVWGGARTDTQY

v_call: TRBV7-2
cdr3_aa: ASLQDWFQETQY

v_call: TRBV9
cdr3_aa: ASSPRPGLAGDSSTDTQY

v_call: TRBV9
cdr3_aa: ASSVEGAHGYT

v_call: TRBV6-1
cdr3_aa: ASSKTGSGQPQH

v_call: TRBV6-6
cdr3_aa: ASSYSLRGTEAF

v_call: TRBV20-1
cdr3_aa: SARGQMGYT

v_call: TRBV6-1
cdr3_aa: ASSAGGMNTEAF

v_call: TRBV6-1
cdr3_aa: ASSYPGGTYEQY

v_call: TRBV27
cdr3_aa: ASSWAGQGFTGELF

v_call: TRBV7-9
cdr3_aa: ASSLDRTLYEQY

v_call: TRBV2
cdr3_aa: ASSELRQGEQY

v_call: TRBV5-1
cdr3_aa: ASSLGLRTGGNGYT

v_call: TRBV7-2
cdr3_aa: ASSPGRVSYEQY

v_call: TRBV2
cdr3_aa: ASSAATAGTGELF

v_call: TRBV7-9
cdr3_aa: ASSGPIMIYEQY

v_call: TRBV5-1
cdr3_aa: ASSLVPDQETQY

v_call: TRBV5-1
cdr3_aa: ASSLLGGSTDTQY

v_call: TRBV18
cdr3_aa: ASSLQGGEKLF

v_call: TRBV5-1
cdr3_aa: ASSSSPGSTDTQY